Listed below are T cell receptor beta chains from one sample, sequenced in a study of identifying expanded T cells in peripheral blood. Profiled with immunoSEQ multiplex PCR; TCRdb holds only in-frame clones, not every one. This sample has about 85,000 clones; roughly 91% occur once, and the top ten carry around 19%. Sample: blood. These receptors were taken from a person aged 18 to 75 in good health. Both conserved end residues are part of each CDR3. The order of the fields is CDR3 protein, CDR3 DNA, V gene, D gene, clone size, J gene. D genes are given only for firm matches. Clone size is given for some rows only: seen once, a few or many times, or a class if the clone is expanded.

CDR3aa: CSVRGGTTTNEKLFF
CDR3nt: TGCAGCGTTCGAGGGGGGACCACAACTAATGAAAAACTGTTTTTT
v_gene: TRBV29-1
d_gene: .
abundance: few
j_gene: TRBJ1-4

CDR3aa: CATSGGSDCSGANVLTF
CDR3nt: TGTGCCACCAGCGGTGGCTCGGACTGCTCTGGGGCCAACGTCCTGACTTTC
v_gene: TRBV15
d_gene: .
abundance: .
j_gene: TRBJ2-6

CDR3aa: CASSLAGGPIGANVLTF
CDR3nt: TGTGCCAGCAGCTTAGCGGGGGGGCCTATTGGGGCCAACGTCCTGACTTTC
v_gene: TRBV13
d_gene: TRBD2
abundance: .
j_gene: TRBJ2-6

CDR3aa: CASSWGGGTEAFF
CDR3nt: TGTGCCAGCAGCTGGGGAGGGGGCACTGAAGCTTTCTTT
v_gene: TRBV7-9
d_gene: .
abundance: .
j_gene: TRBJ1-1

CDR3aa: CASSDGGADTF
CDR3nt: TGTGCCAGCAGCGATGGTGGGGCAGACACCTTC
v_gene: TRBV5-6
d_gene: .
abundance: .
j_gene: TRBJ1-2

CDR3aa: CASSPILGGQYNSPLHF
CDR3nt: TGTGCCAGCAGCCCGATCCTTGGGGGCCAATATAATTCACCCCTCCACTTT
v_gene: TRBV4-2
d_gene: .
abundance: .
j_gene: TRBJ1-6

CDR3aa: CASSPGLAGGQETQYF
CDR3nt: TGTGCCAGCAGCCCTGGACTAGCGGGGGGCCAAGAGACCCAGTACTTC
v_gene: TRBV4-2
d_gene: TRBD2
abundance: .
j_gene: TRBJ2-5

CDR3aa: CASSPPYRLIGSDTQYF
CDR3nt: TGTGCCAGCTCACCACCCTACCGTCTGATCGGATCGGATACGCAGTATTTT
v_gene: TRBV18
d_gene: .
abundance: .
j_gene: TRBJ2-3

CDR3aa: CASSSSRSEGRPSPLHF
CDR3nt: TGTGCCAGCAGCTCCTCCCGGTCGGAGGGCCGACCTTCACCCCTCCACTTT
v_gene: TRBV7-8
d_gene: .
abundance: .
j_gene: TRBJ1-6

CDR3aa: CASSLGDHQETQYF
CDR3nt: TGTGCCAGCAGCTTAGGGGACCACCAAGAGACCCAGTACTTC
v_gene: TRBV13
d_gene: .
abundance: once
j_gene: TRBJ2-5

CDR3aa: CASSGTDEQYF
CDR3nt: TGCGCCAGCAGTGGGACCGACGAGCAGTACTTC
v_gene: TRBV5-1
d_gene: .
abundance: .
j_gene: TRBJ2-7

CDR3aa: CASSHRGGSYNEQFF
CDR3nt: TGTGCCAGCAGTCACCGGGGGGGCTCCTACAATGAGCAGTTCTTC
v_gene: TRBV28
d_gene: TRBD2
abundance: .
j_gene: TRBJ2-1

CDR3aa: CASSRQGGINQPQHF
CDR3nt: TGTGCCAGCAGCCGACAGGGAGGGATCAATCAGCCCCAGCATTTT
v_gene: TRBV2
d_gene: TRBD1
abundance: few
j_gene: TRBJ1-5

CDR3aa: CASSLGGQPQHF
CDR3nt: TGTGCCAGCAGCTTAGGGGGTCAGCCCCAGCATTTT
v_gene: TRBV11-2
d_gene: .
abundance: .
j_gene: TRBJ1-5

CDR3aa: CASSEYRGPRSQSVTEAFF
CDR3nt: TGTGCCAGCAGTGAGTACCGGGGACCCAGAAGCCAGTCCGTAACTGAAGCTTTCTTT
v_gene: TRBV6-1
d_gene: .
abundance: .
j_gene: TRBJ1-1

CDR3aa: CASSLTGTGLSYEQYF
CDR3nt: TGTGCCAGCAGCCTAACAGGGACAGGCTTGTCCTACGAGCAGTACTTC
v_gene: TRBV5-4
d_gene: TRBD1
abundance: .
j_gene: TRBJ2-7

CDR3aa: CASSYRGLAGGPCNEQFF
CDR3nt: TGTGCCAGCAGTTATCGGGGACTAGCGGGGGGGCCGTGCAATGAGCAGTTCTTC
v_gene: TRBV6-8
d_gene: TRBD2
abundance: .
j_gene: TRBJ2-1

CDR3aa: CASSQGQETQYF
CDR3nt: TGTGCCAGCAGCCAAGGGCAAGAGACCCAGTACTTC
v_gene: TRBV7-2
d_gene: .
abundance: .
j_gene: TRBJ2-5

CDR3aa: CASGGDTGHALNTEAFF
CDR3nt: TGTGCCAGCGGGGGTGATACAGGTCACGCACTGAACACTGAAGCTTTCTTT
v_gene: TRBV21-1
d_gene: .
abundance: .
j_gene: TRBJ1-1

CDR3aa: CASSINAFEQYF
CDR3nt: TGTGCCAGTAGTATTAACGCGTTCGAGCAGTACTTC
v_gene: TRBV19
d_gene: .
abundance: .
j_gene: TRBJ2-7

CDR3aa: CASSSRSQGEDEAFF
CDR3nt: TGTGCCAGCAGCTCGCGGTCACAGGGGGAGGATGAAGCTTTCTTT
v_gene: TRBV11-2
d_gene: TRBD1
abundance: .
j_gene: TRBJ1-1

CDR3aa: CASSLDGGVVTQYF
CDR3nt: TGTGCCAGCAGCTTGGATGGGGGGGTAGTTACGCAGTATTTT
v_gene: TRBV5-4
d_gene: TRBD2
abundance: .
j_gene: TRBJ2-3

CDR3aa: CASSLDVGEGYEQFF
CDR3nt: TGTGCCAGCAGCTTGGATGTCGGGGAGGGGTATGAGCAGTTCTTC
v_gene: TRBV5-4
d_gene: TRBD2
abundance: .
j_gene: TRBJ2-1

CDR3aa: CASKAPQETQYF
CDR3nt: TGTGCCAGCAAAGCACCCCAAGAGACCCAGTACTTC
v_gene: TRBV6-5
d_gene: .
abundance: .
j_gene: TRBJ2-5

CDR3aa: CASSRGRMNTEAFF
CDR3nt: TGCGCCAGCAGCCGCGGACGGATGAACACTGAAGCTTTCTTT
v_gene: TRBV4-1
d_gene: .
abundance: .
j_gene: TRBJ1-1

CDR3aa: CASSEGVGGQPQHF
CDR3nt: TGTGCCAGCAGTGAAGGGGTGGGGGGGCAGCCCCAGCATTTT
v_gene: TRBV6-1
d_gene: .
abundance: .
j_gene: TRBJ1-5

CDR3aa: CASSQGDYYNEQFF
CDR3nt: TGCGCCAGCAGCCAGGGCGACTACTACAATGAGCAGTTCTTC
v_gene: TRBV4-3
d_gene: .
abundance: .
j_gene: TRBJ2-1

CDR3aa: CASSLATDRQHF
CDR3nt: TGTGCCAGCAGCTTAGCGACGGACCGACAGCATTTT
v_gene: TRBV7-8
d_gene: .
abundance: .
j_gene: TRBJ1-5

CDR3aa: CASSFRGISNQPQHF
CDR3nt: TGTGCCAGCAGTTTTAGGGGGATAAGCAATCAGCCCCAGCATTTT
v_gene: TRBV28
d_gene: .
abundance: once
j_gene: TRBJ1-5

CDR3aa: CAWRQGSDSPLHF
CDR3nt: TGTGCCTGGAGGCAGGGTTCGGATTCACCCCTCCACTTT
v_gene: TRBV30
d_gene: .
abundance: .
j_gene: TRBJ1-6

CDR3aa: CASSLEGDGYTF
CDR3nt: TGTGCCAGCAGCTTAGAAGGGGATGGCTACACCTTC
v_gene: TRBV11-2
d_gene: .
abundance: .
j_gene: TRBJ1-2

CDR3aa: CASSPSPGGAIFRDIQYF
CDR3nt: TGCGCCAGCAGCCCCTCTCCGGGGGGGGCCATATTTAGAGACATTCAGTACTTC
v_gene: TRBV5-1
d_gene: TRBD2
abundance: .
j_gene: TRBJ2-4

CDR3aa: CASSLNNSPLHF
CDR3nt: TGTGCCAGCTCACTGAATAATTCACCCCTCCACTTT
v_gene: TRBV18
d_gene: .
abundance: .
j_gene: TRBJ1-6

CDR3aa: CASSSGDSSYEQYF
CDR3nt: TGTGCCAGCAGTTCGGGGGACTCCTCCTACGAGCAGTACTTC
v_gene: TRBV5-6
d_gene: .
abundance: few
j_gene: TRBJ2-7

CDR3aa: CASSPPRQVYNEQFF
CDR3nt: TGTGCCAGCAGCCCCCCGAGACAGGTCTACAATGAGCAGTTCTTC
v_gene: TRBV28
d_gene: .
abundance: .
j_gene: TRBJ2-1

CDR3aa: CASSLIGGTEAFF
CDR3nt: TGTGCCAGCAGCTTGATCGGGGGCACTGAAGCTTTCTTT
v_gene: TRBV7-9
d_gene: .
abundance: .
j_gene: TRBJ1-1

CDR3aa: CAWSPASQETQYF
CDR3nt: TGTGCCTGGAGTCCGGCCTCCCAAGAGACCCAGTACTTC
v_gene: TRBV30
d_gene: .
abundance: .
j_gene: TRBJ2-5

CDR3aa: CASSPGRAEVYGYTF
CDR3nt: TGTGCCAGCAGCCCAGGGCGGGCGGAGGTCTATGGCTACACCTTC
v_gene: TRBV7-2
d_gene: .
abundance: .
j_gene: TRBJ1-2

CDR3aa: CASSRLTSGNTIYF
CDR3nt: TGCGCCAGCAGCCGCCTAACCTCTGGAAACACCATATATTTT
v_gene: TRBV4-1
d_gene: .
abundance: .
j_gene: TRBJ1-3

CDR3aa: CASTSPASRGEQYF
CDR3nt: TGTGCCAGCACGTCGCCGGCATCGCGCGGCGAGCAGTACTTC
v_gene: TRBV6-5
d_gene: .
abundance: .
j_gene: TRBJ2-7

CDR3aa: CASSQEPGDTQPQHF
CDR3nt: TGTGCCAGCAGCCAAGAACCCGGGGACACTCAGCCCCAGCATTTT
v_gene: TRBV4-2
d_gene: .
abundance: .
j_gene: TRBJ1-5